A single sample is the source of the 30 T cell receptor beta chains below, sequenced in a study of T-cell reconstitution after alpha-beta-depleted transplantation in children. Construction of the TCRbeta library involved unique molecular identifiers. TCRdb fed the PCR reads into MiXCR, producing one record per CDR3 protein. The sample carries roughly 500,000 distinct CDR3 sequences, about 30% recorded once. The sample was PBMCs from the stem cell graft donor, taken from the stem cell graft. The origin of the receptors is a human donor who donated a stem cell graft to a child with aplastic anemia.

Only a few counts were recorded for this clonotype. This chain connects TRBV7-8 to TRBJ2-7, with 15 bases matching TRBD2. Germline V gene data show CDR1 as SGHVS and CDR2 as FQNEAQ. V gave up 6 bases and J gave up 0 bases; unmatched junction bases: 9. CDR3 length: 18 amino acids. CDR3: CASRPGTSGGRSSYEQYV. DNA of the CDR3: TGTGCCAGCAGACCCGGGACTAGCGGGGGGAGAAGCTCCTACGAGCAGTACGTC.

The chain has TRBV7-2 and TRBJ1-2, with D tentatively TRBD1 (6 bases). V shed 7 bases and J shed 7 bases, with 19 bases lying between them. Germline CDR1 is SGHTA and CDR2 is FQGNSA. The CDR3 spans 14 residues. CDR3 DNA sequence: TGTGCCAGCATCATTAGCGGGGGGCCCCTTGGCTACACCTTC. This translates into CASIISGGPLGYTF. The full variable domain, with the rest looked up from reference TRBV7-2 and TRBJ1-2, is GAGVSQSPSNKVTEKGKDVELRCDPISGHTALYWYRQSLGQGLEFLIYFQGNSAPDKSGLPSDRFSAERTGGSVSTLTIQRTQQEDSAVYLCASIISGGPLGYTFGSGTRLTVV.

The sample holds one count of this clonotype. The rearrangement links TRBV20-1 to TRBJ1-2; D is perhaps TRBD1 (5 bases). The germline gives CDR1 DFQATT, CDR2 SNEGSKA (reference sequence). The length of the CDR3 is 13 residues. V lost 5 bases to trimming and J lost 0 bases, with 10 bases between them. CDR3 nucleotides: TGCAGTGCTCCGGCGGGGCCTAACTATGGCTACACCTTC. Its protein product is CSAPAGPNYGYTF.

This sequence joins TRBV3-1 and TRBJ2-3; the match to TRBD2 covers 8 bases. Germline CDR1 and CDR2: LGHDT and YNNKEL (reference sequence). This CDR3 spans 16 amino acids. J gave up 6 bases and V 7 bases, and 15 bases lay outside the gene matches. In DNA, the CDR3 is TGTGCCAGCACACGGACTAGCACCTTACTGGGGGATACGCAGTATTTT. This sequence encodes CASTRTSTLLGDTQYF.

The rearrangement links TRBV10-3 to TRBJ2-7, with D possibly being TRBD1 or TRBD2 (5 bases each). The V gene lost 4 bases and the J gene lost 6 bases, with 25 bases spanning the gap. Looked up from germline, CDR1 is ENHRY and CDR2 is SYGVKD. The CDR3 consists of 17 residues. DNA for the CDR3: TGTGCCATCAGTGGGACTGGAAAGGGCAGAGGGACGACCGAGCAGTACGTC. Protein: CAISGTGKGRGTTEQYV.

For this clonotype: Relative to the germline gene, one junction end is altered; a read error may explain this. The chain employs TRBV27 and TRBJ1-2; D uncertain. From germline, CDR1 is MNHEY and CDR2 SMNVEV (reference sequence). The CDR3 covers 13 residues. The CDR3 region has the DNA TGTGGCAGCAGTTTAGGTTTAGGGTATGGCTACACCTTC. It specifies CGSSLGLGYGYTF.

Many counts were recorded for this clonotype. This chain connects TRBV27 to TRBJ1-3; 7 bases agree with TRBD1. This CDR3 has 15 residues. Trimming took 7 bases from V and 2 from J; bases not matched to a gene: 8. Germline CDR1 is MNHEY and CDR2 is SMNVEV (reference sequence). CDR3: CASTPGRGAGNTIYF. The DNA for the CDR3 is TGTGCCAGCACCCCCGGCAGGGGGGCTGGAAACACCATATATTTT.

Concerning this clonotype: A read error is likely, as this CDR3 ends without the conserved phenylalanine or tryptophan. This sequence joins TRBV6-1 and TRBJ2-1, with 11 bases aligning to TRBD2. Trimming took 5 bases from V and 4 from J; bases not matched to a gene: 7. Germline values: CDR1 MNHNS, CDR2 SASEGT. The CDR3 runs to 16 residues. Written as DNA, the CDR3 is TGTGCCAGCAGTCATAGCGGGAGGGCCGGGTACAATGAGCAGTTCTCC. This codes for CASSHSGRAGYNEQFS.

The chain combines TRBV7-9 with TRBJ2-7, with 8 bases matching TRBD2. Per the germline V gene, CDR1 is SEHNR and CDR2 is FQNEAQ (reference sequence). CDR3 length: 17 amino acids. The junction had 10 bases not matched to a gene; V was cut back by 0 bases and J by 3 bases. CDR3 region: CASSLAKRREGVYEQYF. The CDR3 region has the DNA TGTGCCAGCAGCTTAGCGAAGAGACGGGAGGGGGTCTACGAGCAGTACTTC.

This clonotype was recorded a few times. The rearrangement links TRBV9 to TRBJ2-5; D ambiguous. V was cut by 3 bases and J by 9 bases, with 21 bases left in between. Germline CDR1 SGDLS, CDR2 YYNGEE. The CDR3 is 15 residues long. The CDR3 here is CASSAATLSSVAQYF. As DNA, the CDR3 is TGTGCCAGCAGCGCCGCCACCCTAAGCTCTGTGGCCCAGTACTTC.

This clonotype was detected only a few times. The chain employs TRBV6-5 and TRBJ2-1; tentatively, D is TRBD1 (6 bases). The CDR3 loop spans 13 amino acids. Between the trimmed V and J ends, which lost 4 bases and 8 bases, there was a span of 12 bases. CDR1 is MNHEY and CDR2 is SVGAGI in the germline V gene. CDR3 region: CASSSQGFHEQFF. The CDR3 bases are TGTGCCAGCAGTTCCCAGGGGTTTCATGAGCAGTTCTTC.

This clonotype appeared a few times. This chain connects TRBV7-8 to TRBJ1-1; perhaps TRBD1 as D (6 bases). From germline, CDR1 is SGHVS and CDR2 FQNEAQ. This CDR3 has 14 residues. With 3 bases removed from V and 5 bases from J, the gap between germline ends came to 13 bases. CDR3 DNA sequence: TGTGCCAGCAGCTTGACCGTGAGGGGGACTGAAGCTTTCTTT. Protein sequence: CASSLTVRGTEAFF.

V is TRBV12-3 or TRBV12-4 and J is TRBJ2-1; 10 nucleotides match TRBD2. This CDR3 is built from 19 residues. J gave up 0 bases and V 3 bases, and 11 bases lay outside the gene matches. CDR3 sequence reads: CASSFIPSGGLSSYNEQFF. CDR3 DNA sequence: TGTGCCAGCAGTTTTATCCCTAGCGGGGGCCTTAGCTCCTACAATGAGCAGTTCTTC.

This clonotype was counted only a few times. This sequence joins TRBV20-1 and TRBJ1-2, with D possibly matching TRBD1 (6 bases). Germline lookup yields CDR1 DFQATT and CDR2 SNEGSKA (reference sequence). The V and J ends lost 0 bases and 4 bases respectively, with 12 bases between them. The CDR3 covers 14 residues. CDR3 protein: CSARDRGDIYGYTF. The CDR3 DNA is TGCAGTGCTAGAGATCGGGGGGACATCTATGGCTACACCTTC.

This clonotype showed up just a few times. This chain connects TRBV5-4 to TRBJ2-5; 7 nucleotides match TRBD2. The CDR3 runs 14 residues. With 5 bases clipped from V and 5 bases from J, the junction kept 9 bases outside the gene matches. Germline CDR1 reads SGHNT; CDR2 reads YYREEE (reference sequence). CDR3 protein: CASSSGGGLETQYF. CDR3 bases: TGTGCCAGCAGTTCCGGGGGAGGGCTTGAGACCCAGTACTTC.

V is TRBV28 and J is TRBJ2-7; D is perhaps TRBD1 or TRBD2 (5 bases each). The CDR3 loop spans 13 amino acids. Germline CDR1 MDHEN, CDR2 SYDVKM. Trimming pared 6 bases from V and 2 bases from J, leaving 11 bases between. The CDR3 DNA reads TGTGCCAGCAGCCTTGGGGGTACCTACGAGCAGTACGTC. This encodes CASSLGGTYEQYV.

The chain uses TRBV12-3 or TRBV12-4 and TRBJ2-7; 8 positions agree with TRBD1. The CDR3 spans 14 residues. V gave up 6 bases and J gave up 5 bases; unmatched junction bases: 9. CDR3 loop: CASRTGQGRHEQYF. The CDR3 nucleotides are TGTGCCAGCAGAACCGGACAGGGTCGCCACGAGCAGTACTTC.

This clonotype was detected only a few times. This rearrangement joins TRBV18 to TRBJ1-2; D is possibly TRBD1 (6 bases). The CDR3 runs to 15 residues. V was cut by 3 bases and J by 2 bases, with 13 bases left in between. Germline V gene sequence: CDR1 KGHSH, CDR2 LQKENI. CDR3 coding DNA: TGTGCCAGCTCACCCGTACAGGGATCAAACTATGGCTACACCTTC. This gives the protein CASSPVQGSNYGYTF.

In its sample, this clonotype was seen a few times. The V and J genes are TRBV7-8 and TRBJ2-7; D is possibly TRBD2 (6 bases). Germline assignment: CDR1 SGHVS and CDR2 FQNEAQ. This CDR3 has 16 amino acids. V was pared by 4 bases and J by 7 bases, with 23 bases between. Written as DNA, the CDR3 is TGTGCCAGCAGCTCTAGTTCCGGGACTGCAGGTCTAGAGCAGTACTTC. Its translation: CASSSSSGTAGLEQYF.

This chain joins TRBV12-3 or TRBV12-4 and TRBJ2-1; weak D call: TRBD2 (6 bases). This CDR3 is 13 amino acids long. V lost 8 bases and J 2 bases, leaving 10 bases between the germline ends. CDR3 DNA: TGTGCCAGCCGGCTAGCGCCCTACAATGAGCAGTTCTTC. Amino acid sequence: CASRLAPYNEQFF.

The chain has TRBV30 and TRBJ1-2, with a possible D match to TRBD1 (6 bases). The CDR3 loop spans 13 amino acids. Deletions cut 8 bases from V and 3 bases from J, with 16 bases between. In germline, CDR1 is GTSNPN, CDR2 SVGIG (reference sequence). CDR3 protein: CAGPRDTDYGYTF. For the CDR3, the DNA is TGTGCCGGACCCCGGGACACCGACTATGGCTACACCTTC.

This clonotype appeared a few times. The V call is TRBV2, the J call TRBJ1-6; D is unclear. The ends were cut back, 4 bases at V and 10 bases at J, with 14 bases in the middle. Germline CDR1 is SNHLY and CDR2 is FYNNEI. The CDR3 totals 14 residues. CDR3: CASSGNVLASPLHF. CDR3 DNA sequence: TGTGCCAGCAGTGGTAACGTTTTGGCATCACCCCTCCACTTT.

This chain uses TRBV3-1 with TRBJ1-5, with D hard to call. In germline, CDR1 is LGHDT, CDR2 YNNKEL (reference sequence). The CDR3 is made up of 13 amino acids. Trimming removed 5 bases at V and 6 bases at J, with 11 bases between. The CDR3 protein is CASSFTPGQPQHF. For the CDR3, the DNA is TGTGCCAGCAGCTTCACCCCGGGTCAGCCCCAGCATTTT.

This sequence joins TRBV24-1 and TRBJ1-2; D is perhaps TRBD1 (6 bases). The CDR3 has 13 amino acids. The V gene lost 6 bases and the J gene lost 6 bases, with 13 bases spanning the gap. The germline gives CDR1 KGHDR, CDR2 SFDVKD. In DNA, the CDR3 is TGTGCCACCAGTCCCACAGGGTGGGATGGCTACACCTTC. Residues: CATSPTGWDGYTF.

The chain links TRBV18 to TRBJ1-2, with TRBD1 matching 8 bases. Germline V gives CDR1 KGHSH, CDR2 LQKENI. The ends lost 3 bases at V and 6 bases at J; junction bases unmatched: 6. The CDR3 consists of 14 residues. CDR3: CASSPPGTGNGYTF. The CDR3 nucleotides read TGTGCCAGCTCACCTCCCGGGACAGGAAATGGCTACACCTTC.

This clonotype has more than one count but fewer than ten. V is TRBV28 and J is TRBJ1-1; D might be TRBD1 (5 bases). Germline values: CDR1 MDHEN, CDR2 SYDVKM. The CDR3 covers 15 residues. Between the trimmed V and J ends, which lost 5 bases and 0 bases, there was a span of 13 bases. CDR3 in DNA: TGTGCCAGCAGTCCTCCTCGAGGGGTGAACACTGAAGCTTTCTTT. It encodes CASSPPRGVNTEAFF.

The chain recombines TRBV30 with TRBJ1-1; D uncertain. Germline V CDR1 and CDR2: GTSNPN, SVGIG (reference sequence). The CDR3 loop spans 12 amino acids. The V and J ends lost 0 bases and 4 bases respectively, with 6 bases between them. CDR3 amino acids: CAWSVGITEAFF. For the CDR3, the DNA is TGTGCCTGGAGTGTAGGGATCACTGAAGCTTTCTTT.

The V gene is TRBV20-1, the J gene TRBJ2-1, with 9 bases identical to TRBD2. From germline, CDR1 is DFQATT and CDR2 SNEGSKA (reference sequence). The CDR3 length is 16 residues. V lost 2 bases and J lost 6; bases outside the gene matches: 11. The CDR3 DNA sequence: TGCAGTGCTAGAAGGGCAGGGCGGGAGGGCCTCAATGAGCAGTTCTTC. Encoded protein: CSARRAGREGLNEQFF.

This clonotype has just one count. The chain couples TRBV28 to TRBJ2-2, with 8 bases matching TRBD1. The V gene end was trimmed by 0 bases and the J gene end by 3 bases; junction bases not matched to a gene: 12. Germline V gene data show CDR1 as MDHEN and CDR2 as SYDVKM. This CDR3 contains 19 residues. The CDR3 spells CASSLWERLDREDTGELFF. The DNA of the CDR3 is TGTGCCAGCAGTTTATGGGAGCGGTTGGACAGGGAGGACACCGGGGAGCTGTTTTTT.

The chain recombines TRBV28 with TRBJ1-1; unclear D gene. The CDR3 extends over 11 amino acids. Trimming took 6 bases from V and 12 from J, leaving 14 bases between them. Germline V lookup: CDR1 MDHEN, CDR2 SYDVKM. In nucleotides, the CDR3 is TGTGCCAGCAGCCAAGAAAGGAGAACTTTCTTT. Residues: CASSQERRTFF.